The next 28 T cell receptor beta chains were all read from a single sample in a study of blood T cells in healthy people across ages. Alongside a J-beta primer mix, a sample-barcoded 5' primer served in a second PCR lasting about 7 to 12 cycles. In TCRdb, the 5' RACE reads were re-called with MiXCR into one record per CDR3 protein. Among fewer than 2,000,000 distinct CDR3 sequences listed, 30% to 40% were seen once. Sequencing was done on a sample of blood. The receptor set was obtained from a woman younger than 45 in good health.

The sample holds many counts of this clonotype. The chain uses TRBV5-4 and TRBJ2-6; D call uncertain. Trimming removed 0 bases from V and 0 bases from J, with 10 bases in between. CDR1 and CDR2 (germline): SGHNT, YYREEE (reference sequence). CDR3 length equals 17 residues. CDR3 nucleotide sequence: TGTGCCAGCAGCTTGGCATTCTCGGGCTCTGGGGCCAACGTCCTGACTTTC. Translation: CASSLAFSGSGANVLTF.

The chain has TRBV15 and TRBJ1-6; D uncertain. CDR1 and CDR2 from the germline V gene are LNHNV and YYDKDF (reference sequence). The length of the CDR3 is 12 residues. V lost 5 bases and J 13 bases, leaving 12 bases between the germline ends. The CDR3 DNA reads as TGTGCCACCAGCCAGAGTGGGCTCCCCCTCCACTTT. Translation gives CATSQSGLPLHF.

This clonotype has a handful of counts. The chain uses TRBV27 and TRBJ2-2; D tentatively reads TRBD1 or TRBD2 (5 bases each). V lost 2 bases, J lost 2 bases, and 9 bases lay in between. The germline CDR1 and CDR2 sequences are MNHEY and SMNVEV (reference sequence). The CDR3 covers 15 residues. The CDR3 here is CASSLMGENTGELFF. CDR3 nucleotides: TGTGCCAGCAGTTTAATGGGGGAAAACACCGGGGAGCTGTTTTTT.

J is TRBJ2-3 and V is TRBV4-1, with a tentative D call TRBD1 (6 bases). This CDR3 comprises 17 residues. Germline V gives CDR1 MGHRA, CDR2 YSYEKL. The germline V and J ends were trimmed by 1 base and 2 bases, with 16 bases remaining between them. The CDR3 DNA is TGCGCCAGCAGCCAAGTACAGGGTGGGTCCCCCACAGATACGCAGTATTTT. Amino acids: CASSQVQGGSPTDTQYF.

The CDR3 DNA sequence: TGTGCCGGAAGGACTAGCGGGGGGCCAAGACACCCCAATGAGCAGTTCTTC. The encoded protein is CAGRTSGGPRHPNEQFF. The chain uses TRBV2 and TRBJ2-1; TRBD2 aligns across 14 bases. In germline, CDR1 is SNHLY, CDR2 FYNNEI. The CDR3 is made up of 17 amino acids. V dropped 11 bases and J dropped 6; count of bases not matched to a gene: 15.

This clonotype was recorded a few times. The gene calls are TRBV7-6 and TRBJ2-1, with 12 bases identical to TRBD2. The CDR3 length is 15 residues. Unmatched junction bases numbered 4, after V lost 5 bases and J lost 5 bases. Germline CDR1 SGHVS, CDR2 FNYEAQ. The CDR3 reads CASSHLAGGDNEQFF. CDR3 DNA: TGTGCCAGCAGCCACCTAGCGGGAGGGGACAATGAGCAGTTCTTC.

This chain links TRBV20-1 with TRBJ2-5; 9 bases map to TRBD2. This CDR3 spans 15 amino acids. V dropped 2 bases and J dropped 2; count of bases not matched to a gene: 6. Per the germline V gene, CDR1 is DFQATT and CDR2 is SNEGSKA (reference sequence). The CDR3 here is CSARIAGALQETQYF. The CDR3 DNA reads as TGCAGTGCTAGAATAGCGGGGGCCCTACAAGAGACCCAGTACTTC.

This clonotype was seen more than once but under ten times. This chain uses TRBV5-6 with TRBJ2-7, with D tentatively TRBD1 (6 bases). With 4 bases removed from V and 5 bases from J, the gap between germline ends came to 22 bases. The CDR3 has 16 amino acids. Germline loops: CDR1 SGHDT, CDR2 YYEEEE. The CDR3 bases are TGTGCCAGCAGCGCGATGAGATGGGACATCAGTAACGAGCAGTACTTC. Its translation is CASSAMRWDISNEQYF.

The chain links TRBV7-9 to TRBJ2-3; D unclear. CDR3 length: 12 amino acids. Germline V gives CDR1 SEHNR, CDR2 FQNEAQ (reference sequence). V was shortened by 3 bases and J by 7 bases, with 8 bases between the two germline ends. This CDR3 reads CASSLYTNTQYF. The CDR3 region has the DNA TGTGCCAGCAGCTTGTATACTAATACGCAGTATTTT.

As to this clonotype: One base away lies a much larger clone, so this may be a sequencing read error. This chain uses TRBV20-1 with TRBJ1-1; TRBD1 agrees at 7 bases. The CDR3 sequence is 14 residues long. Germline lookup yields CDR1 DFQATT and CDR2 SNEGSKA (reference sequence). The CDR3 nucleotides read TGCAGTGCTAGACCACAGACAGGGTACACTGAAGTTTTCTTT. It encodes CSARPQTGYTEVFF.

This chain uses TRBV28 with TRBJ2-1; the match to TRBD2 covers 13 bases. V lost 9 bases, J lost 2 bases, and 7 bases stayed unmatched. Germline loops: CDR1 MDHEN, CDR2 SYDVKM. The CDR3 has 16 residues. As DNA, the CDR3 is TGTGCCAGTCGGACTAGCGGGAGTAGAACCTACAATGAGCAGTTCTTC. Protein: CASRTSGSRTYNEQFF.

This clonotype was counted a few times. CDR3 sequence: CASSLLRGGRYNEQFF. CDR3 nucleotide sequence: TGTGCCAGCAGCTTGTTACGCGGGGGTCGTTACAATGAGCAGTTCTTC. The gene calls are TRBV5-6 and TRBJ2-1; 7 bases match TRBD2. Germline CDR1 SGHDT, CDR2 YYEEEE. After removal of 1 base from V and 4 bases from J, the junction contained 8 bases not matched to a gene. The CDR3 is 16 amino acids.

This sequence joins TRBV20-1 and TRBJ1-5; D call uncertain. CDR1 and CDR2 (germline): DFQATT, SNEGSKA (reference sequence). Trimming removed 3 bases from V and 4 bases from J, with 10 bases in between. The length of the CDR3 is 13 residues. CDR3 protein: CSASVSGNQPQHF. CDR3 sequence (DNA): TGCAGTGCTAGCGTTTCGGGGAATCAGCCCCAGCATTTT.

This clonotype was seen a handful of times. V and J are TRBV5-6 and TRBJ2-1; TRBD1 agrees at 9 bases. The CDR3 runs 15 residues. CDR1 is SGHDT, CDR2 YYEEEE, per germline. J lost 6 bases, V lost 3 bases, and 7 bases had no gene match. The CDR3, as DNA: TGTGCCAGCAGCTACCGGGACAGGGTAGGCAATGAGCAGTTCTTC. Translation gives CASSYRDRVGNEQFF.

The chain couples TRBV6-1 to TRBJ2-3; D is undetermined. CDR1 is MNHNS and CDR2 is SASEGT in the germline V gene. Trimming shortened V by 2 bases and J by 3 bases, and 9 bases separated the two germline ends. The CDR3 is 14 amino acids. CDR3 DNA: TGTGCCAGCAGTGAAAGTAGGGCTACAGATACGCAGTATTTT. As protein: CASSESRATDTQYF.

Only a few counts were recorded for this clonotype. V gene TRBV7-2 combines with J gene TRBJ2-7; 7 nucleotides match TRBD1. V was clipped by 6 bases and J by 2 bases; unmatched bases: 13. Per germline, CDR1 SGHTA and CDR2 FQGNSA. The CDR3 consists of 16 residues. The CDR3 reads CASRPITGASAYEQYF. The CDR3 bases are TGTGCCAGCAGGCCTATTACAGGGGCGAGCGCCTACGAGCAGTACTTC. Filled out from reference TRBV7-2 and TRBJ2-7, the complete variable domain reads GAGVSQSPSNKVTEKGKDVELRCDPISGHTALYWYRQSLGQGLEFLIYFQGNSAPDKSGLPSDRFSAERTGGSVSTLTIQRTQQEDSAVYLCASRPITGASAYEQYFGPGTRLTVT.

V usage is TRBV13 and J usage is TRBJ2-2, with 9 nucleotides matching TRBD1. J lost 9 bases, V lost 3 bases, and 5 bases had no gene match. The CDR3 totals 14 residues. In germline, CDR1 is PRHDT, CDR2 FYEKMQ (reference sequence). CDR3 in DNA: TGTGCCAGCAGCTTGGGACAGGGAGGCCGGGAGCTGTTTTTT. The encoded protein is CASSLGQGGRELFF.

The CDR3 protein is CATSFGPDTQYF. DNA for the CDR3: TGTGCCACCAGCTTCGGGCCAGATACGCAGTATTTT. The V and J genes are TRBV15 and TRBJ2-3, with unresolved D. This CDR3 has 12 residues. V was shortened by 5 bases and J by 4 bases, with 7 bases between the two germline ends. In germline, CDR1 is LNHNV, CDR2 YYDKDF (reference sequence).

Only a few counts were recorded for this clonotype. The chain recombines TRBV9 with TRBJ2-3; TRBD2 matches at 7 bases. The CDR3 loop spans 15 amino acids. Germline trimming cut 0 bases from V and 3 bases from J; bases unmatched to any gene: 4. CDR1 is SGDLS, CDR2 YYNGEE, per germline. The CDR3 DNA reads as TGTGCCAGCAGCGTAGGGCCGGGGGGAACAGATACGCAGTATTTT. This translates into CASSVGPGGTDTQYF.

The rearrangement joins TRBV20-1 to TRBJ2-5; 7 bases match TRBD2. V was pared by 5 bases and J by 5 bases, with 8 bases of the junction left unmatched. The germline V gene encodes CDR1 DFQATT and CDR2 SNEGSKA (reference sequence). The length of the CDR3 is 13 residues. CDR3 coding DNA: TGCAGTGCTGGCGTAGCGGGTTCTGAGACCCAGTACTTC. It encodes CSAGVAGSETQYF.

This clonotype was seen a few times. This chain's CDR3 is CAAIFPGQGEPNQPQHF. In DNA, the CDR3 is TGTGCCGCCATTTTTCCCGGACAGGGGGAGCCTAATCAGCCCCAGCATTTT. V is TRBV24-1 and J is TRBJ1-5, with 10 bases aligning to TRBD1. Germline V lookup: CDR1 KGHDR, CDR2 SFDVKD. This CDR3 is built from 17 residues. The trim removed 12 bases at V and 4 bases at J, leaving 17 bases unmatched.

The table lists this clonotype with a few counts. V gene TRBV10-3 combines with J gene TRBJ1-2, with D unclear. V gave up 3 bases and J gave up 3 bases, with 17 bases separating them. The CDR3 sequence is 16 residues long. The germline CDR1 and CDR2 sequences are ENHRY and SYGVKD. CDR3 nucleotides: TGTGCCATCAGTGACTCCAGGCCGAGCGTGGACTATGGCTACACCTTC. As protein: CAISDSRPSVDYGYTF.

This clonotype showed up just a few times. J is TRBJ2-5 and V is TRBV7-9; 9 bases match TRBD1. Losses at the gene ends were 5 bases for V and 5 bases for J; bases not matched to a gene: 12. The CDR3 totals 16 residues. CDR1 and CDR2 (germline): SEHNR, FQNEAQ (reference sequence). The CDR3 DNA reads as TGTGCCAGCAGCACCAGTCCGGGACAGGGTGGTGAGACCCAGTACTTC. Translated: CASSTSPGQGGETQYF.

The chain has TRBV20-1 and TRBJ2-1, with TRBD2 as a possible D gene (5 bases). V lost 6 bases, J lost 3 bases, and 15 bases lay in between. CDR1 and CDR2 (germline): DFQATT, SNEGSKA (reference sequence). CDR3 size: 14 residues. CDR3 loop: CSAKAPAGYNEQFF. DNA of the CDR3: TGCAGTGCCAAAGCGCCCGCGGGCTACAATGAGCAGTTCTTC.

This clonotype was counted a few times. CDR3 DNA sequence: TGCAGTCAAACCGGAGCTTTCTTT. Amino acids: CSQTGAFF. This chain uses TRBV20-1 with TRBJ1-1; D remains unclear. This CDR3 has 8 amino acids. Trimming cost V 8 bases and J 10 bases, with 8 bases left between them. CDR1 and CDR2 (germline): DFQATT, SNEGSKA (reference sequence).

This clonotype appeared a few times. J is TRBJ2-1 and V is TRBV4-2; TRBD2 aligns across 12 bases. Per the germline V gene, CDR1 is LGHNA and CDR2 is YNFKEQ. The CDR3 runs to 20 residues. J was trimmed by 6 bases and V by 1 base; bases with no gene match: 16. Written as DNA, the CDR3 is TGTGCCAGCAGCCAAGCTTGGGGCCTAGCGGGAGGGCGACGAGGCAATGAGCAGTTCTTC. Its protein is CASSQAWGLAGGRRGNEQFF.

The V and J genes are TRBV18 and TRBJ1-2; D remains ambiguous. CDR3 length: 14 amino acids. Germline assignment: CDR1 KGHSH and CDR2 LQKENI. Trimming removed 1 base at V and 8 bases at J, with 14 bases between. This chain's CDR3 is CASSPRGGPGGYTF. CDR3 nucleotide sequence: TGTGCCAGCTCACCACGCGGCGGGCCGGGCGGCTACACCTTC.

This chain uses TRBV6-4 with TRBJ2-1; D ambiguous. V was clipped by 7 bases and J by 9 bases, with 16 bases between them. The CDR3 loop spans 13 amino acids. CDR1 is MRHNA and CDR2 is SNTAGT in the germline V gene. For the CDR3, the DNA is TGTGCCAGCATCTGTAGAGGATTCAGTGAGCAGTTCTTC. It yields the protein CASICRGFSEQFF.